This T cell receptor (beta chain) was obtained from a study of blood T cell dynamics during melanoma immunotherapy (dated by TCRdb to the early 2020s). Broadly, across the study: The patients had metastatic melanoma and were given first-line pembrolizumab or nivolumab plus ipilimumab as standard of care in the United Kingdom. To find early correlates of response, the study profiled the peripheral T cell receptor repertoires of patients with metastatic melanoma both before and after one cycle of checkpoint inhibitor therapy. The training cohort was made up of consecutive patients, while a further independent group of patients from the same centre was pooled to form an external validation set. Summary of the overall study and its limitations: Unlike progressors, patients who went on to achieve disease control showed a bifurcated reorganization of the PBMC repertoire at W3, with either increased clonality or increased diversity. Whether the T cell clones driving repertoire changes were melanoma-specific or reflected general immune activation could not be determined in the study. The relatively small sample size was acknowledged as something that could potentially limit how far the results can be generalized.

Worth noting for this clone: It lacks a known antigen. Nothing much larger sits one base from this clone, and base qualities are not available.

CDR1 and CDR2 (MGHRA, YSYEKL) derive from the germline V gene. The V end loses 5 bases and the J end loses 2 bases, and a stretch of 13 bases separates them. Taken from cysteine to phenylalanine, the CDR3 has 14 residues. Only the CDR3 portion is preserved as DNA: 42 bases, with reading frame beginning at the first base. The sample's time point label, in plain terms: pre-treatment baseline. Blood samples were taken at two points: before treatment (T0) and at week 3 (W3), which came after the first cycle of checkpoint blockade. Except for a couple of patients with rapid clinical progression, response was assessed 12 weeks after the first infusion by RECIST 1.1; disease control meant complete response, partial response or stable disease. Patients were excluded for prior systemic cancer treatment, concomitant immunosuppressant therapy or synchronous other active malignancies. TCR beta was sequenced in both bulk PBMC and plasma cell-free DNA in order to track circulating cells as well as T cell turnover. PBMC were isolated from blood with Lymphoprep and SepMate tubes, followed by red cell lysis. QIAamp DNA Blood Mini kits were used to extract DNA from PBMC and sorted T cell subsets.

For every bulk PBMC sample, a fixed 350 ng of DNA was loaded. The immunoSEQ TCRb Assay kit was used according to manufacturer instructions to amplify TCR beta CDR3 sequences from genomic DNA. The KAPA Library Quantification Kit for Illumina platforms was used to quantify pooled libraries by qPCR. Pooled libraries were clustered at 0.6-1.1 pM and sequenced on an Illumina NextSeq 500. The source study handled its data this way. The TCR data were analyzed using immunoSEQ ANALYZER and the R LymphoSeq package. A rearrangement efficiency score was calculated as productive divided by the sum of productive and non-productive CDR3 sequences. Clonality was measured with the Gini coefficient and diversity with the Renyi index at alpha=1, and both measures were compared pairwise between timepoints within each patient. Clonal relatedness used an edit distance of 3, and repertoire similarity used the Bhattacharyya coefficient, both computed in LymphoSeq. To classify response, a linear discriminant analysis based on week-3 changes in clonality and diversity was built with the R MASS and caret packages. TCRdb carries this immuneACCESS record with in-frame sequences only. Its versions omit some clonotypes, under half of them owing to an unresolved V gene in the studies checked, with the rest unexplained. The V and J calls and the clone size are those of that table, but D and trimming were determined from the DNA. This sample holds 8,000 to 11,000 clones; roughly nine tenths were observed only once. Over 7.5% of the sample lies in the top ten.

This TCR came from a human donor with melanoma. The sample was blood, taken from a patient treated with checkpoint blockade. This chain joins TRBV4-1 to TRBJ2-7, and perhaps TRBD1 as D gene, on 6 matching bases. The DNA sequence reads TGCGCCAGCAGCAGCGAGACAGGAACCTACGAGCAGTACTTC. This is translated as CASSSETGTYEQYF.